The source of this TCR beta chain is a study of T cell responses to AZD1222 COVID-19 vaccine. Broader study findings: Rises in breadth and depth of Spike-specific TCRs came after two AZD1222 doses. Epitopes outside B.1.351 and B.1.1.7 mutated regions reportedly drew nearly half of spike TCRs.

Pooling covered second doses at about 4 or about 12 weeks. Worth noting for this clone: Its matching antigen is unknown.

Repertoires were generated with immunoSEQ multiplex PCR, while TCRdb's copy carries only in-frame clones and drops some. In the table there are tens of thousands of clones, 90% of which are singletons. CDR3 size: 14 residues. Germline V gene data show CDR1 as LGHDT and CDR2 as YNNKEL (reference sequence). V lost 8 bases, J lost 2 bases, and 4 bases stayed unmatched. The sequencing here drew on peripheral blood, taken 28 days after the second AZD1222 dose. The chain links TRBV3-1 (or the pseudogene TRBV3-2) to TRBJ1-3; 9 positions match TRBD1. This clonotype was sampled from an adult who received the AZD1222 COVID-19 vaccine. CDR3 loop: CASRDRATGNTIYF. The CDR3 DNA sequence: TGTGCCAGCCGGGACAGGGCCACTGGAAACACCATATATTTT.